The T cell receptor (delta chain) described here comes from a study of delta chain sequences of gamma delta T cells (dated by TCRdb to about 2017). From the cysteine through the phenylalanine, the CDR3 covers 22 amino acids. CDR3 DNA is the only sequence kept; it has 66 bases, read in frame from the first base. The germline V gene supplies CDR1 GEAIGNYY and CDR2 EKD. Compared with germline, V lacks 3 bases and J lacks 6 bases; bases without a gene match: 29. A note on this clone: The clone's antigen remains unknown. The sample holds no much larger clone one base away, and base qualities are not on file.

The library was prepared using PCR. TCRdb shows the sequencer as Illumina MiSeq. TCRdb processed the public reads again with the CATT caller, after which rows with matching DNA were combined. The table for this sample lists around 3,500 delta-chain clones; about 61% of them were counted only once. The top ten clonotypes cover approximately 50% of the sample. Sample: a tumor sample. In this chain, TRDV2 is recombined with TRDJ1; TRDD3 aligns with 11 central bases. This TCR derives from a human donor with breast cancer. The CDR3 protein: CACDDYSPSLVLGDISLHKLIF. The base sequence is TGTGCCTGTGACGATTACAGTCCTTCCCTCGTACTGGGGGATATTTCGCTCCATAAACTCATCTTT.